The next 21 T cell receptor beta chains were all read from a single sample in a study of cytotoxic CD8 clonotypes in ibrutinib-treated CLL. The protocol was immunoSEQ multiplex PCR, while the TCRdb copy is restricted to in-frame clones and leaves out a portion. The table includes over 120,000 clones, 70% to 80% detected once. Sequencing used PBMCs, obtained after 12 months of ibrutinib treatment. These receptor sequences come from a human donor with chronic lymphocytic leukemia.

The CDR3 DNA reads as TGTGCCAGCAGTTTTCGGGGGCGCGAGACAGATACGCAGTATTTT. Its protein product is CASSFRGRETDTQYF. The rearrangement links TRBV27 to TRBJ2-3; TRBD1 or TRBD2 may be the D gene (6 bases each). The germline gives CDR1 MNHEY, CDR2 SMNVEV (reference sequence). The CDR3 is made up of 15 amino acids. Trimming pared 3 bases from V and 3 bases from J, leaving 13 bases between.

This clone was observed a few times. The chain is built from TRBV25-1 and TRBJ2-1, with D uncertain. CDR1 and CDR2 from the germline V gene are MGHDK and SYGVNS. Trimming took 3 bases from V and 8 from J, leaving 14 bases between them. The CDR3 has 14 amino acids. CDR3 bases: TGTGCCAGCAGTGAGCGCCCCACCGGACATGAGCAGTTCTTC. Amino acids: CASSERPTGHEQFF.

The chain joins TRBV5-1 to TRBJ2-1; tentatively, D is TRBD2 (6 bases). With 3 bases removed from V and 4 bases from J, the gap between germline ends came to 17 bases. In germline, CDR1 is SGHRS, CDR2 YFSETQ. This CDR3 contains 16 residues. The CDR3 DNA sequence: TGCGCCAGCAGCTGGGGCGTCGCGGGGTTTTACAATGAGCAGTTCTTC. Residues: CASSWGVAGFYNEQFF.

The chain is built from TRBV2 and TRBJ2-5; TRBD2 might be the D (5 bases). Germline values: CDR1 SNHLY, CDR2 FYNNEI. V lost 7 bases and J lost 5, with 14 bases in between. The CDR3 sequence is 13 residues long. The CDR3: CASTERVRETQYF. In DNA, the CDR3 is TGTGCCAGCACGGAGAGGGTTCGGGAGACCCAGTACTTC.

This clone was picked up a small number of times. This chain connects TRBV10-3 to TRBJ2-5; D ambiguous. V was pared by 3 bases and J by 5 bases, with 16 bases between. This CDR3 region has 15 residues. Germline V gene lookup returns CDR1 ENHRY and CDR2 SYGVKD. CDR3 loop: CAISDSIGRVETQYF. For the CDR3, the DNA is TGTGCCATCAGTGATTCCATTGGTCGAGTCGAGACCCAGTACTTC.

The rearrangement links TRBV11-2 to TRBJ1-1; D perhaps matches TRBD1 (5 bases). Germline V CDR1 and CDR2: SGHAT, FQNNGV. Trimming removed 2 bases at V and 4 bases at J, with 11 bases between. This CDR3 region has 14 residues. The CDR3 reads CASSLLGGSTEAFF. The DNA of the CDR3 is TGTGCCAGCAGCTTACTTGGGGGGAGCACTGAAGCTTTCTTT.

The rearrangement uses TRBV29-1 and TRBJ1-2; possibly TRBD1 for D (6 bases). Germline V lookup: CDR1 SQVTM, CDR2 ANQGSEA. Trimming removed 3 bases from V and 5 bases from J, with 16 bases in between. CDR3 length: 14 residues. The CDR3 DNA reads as TGCAGCGTTGACTCGGGGGGGGCCCTTTATGGCTACACCTTC. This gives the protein CSVDSGGALYGYTF.

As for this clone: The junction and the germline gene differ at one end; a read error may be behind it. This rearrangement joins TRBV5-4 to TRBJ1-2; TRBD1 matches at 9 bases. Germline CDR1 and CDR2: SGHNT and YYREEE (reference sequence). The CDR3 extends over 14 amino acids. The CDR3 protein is CASSLVQGASGYTF. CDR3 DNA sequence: TGCGCCAGCAGCCTCGTACAGGGGGCGAGTGGCTACACCTTC.

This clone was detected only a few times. The CDR3 spells CASTRRNRGPGYTF. CDR3 bases: TGTGCCAGCACCCGACGGAACAGGGGGCCTGGCTACACCTTC. The chain joins TRBV5-4 to TRBJ1-2; 9 bases line up with TRBD1. Germline values: CDR1 SGHNT, CDR2 YYREEE (reference sequence). The CDR3 sequence is 14 residues long. V lost 6 bases, J lost 7 bases, and 10 bases stayed unmatched.

CDR3 residues: CASSEIAGSYEQYF. CDR3 nucleotides: TGTGCCAGCAGCGAAATAGCGGGATCCTACGAGCAGTACTTC. This chain joins TRBV9 and TRBJ2-7; 8 bases align to TRBD2. Germline trimming cut 3 bases from V and 1 base from J; bases unmatched to any gene: 3. This CDR3 contains 14 residues. The germline gives CDR1 SGDLS, CDR2 YYNGEE.

The CDR3 region is CASSLSWGTGYWEQYF. CDR3 coding DNA: TGTGCCAGCAGCTTAAGTTGGGGGACAGGGTATTGGGAGCAGTACTTC. The chain is built from TRBV7-8 and TRBJ2-7, with 9 nucleotides matching TRBD1. The CDR3 has 16 residues. The V segment lost 2 bases and the J segment 7 bases; nucleotides outside the gene matches: 12. Per germline, CDR1 SGHVS and CDR2 FQNEAQ.

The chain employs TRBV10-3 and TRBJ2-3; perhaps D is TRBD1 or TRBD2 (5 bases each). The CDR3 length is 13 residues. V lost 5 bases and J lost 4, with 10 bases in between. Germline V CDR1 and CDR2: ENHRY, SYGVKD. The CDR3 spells CAISRDGPDTQYF. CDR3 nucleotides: TGTGCCATCAGTCGGGACGGACCAGATACGCAGTATTTT.

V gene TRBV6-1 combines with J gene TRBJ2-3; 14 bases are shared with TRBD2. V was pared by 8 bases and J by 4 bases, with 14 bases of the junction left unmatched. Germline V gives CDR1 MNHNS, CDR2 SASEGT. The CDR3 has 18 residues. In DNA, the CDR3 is TGTGCCAGCGGGGAAGGTGGGACTAGCGGGAGAGCGGCAGATACGCAGTATTTT. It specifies CASGEGGTSGRAADTQYF.

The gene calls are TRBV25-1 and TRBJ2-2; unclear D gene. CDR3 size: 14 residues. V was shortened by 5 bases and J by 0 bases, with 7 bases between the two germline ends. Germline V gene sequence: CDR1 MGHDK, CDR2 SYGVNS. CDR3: CASSPDSNTGELFF. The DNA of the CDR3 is TGTGCCAGCAGTCCCGACTCGAACACCGGGGAGCTGTTTTTT. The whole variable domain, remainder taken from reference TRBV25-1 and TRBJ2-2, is EADIYQTPRYLVIGTGKKITLECSQTMGHDKMYWYQQDPGMELHLIHYSYGVNSTEKGDLSSESTVSRIRTEHFPLTLESARPSHTSQYLCASSPDSNTGELFFGEGSRLTVL.

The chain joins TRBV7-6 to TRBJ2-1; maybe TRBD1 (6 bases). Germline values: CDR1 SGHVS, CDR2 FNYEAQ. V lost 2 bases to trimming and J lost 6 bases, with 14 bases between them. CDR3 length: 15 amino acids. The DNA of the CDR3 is TGTGCCAGCAGCTTAAGGGGGAGTCAAGGCAATGAGCAGTTCTTC. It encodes CASSLRGSQGNEQFF. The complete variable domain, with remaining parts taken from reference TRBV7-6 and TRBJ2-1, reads GAGVSQSPRYKVTKRGQDVALRCDPISGHVSLYWYRQALGQGPEFLTYFNYEAQQDKSGLPNDRFSAERPEGSISTLTIQRTEQRDSAMYRCASSLRGSQGNEQFFGPGTRLTVL.

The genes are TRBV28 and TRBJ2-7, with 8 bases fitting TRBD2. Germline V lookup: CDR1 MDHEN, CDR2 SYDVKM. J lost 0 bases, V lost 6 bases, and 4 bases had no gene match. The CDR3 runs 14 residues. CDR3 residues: CASRYGRGSYEQYF. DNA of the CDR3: TGTGCCAGCAGATACGGGAGGGGCTCCTACGAGCAGTACTTC.

CDR3 amino acids: CASSLEGTDPSTDTQYF. In DNA form, the CDR3 reads TGCGCCAGCAGCTTGGAGGGGACAGACCCTAGCACAGATACGCAGTATTTT. V and J are TRBV5-1 and TRBJ2-3, with TRBD1 matching over 7 bases. The trim removed 0 bases at V and 0 bases at J, leaving 7 bases unmatched. The CDR3 spans 17 residues. Germline assignment: CDR1 SGHRS and CDR2 YFSETQ.

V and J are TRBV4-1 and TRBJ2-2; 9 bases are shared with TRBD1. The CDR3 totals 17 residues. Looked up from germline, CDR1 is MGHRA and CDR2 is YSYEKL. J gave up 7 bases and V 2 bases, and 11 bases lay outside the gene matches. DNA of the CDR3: TGCGCCAGCAGCCAACAACCGGGACAGGGAGGTGGCGGGGAGCTGTTTTTT. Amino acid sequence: CASSQQPGQGGGGELFF.

CDR3 DNA: TGTGCCAGCAGCCCGGCTTTTACCGGGACCCAGTACTTC. Protein product: CASSPAFTGTQYF. The gene calls are TRBV7-2 and TRBJ2-5; no firm D call. The CDR3 consists of 13 residues. The V and J ends lost 5 bases and 7 bases respectively, with 14 bases between them. CDR1 SGHTA and CDR2 FQGNSA come from the germline V gene.

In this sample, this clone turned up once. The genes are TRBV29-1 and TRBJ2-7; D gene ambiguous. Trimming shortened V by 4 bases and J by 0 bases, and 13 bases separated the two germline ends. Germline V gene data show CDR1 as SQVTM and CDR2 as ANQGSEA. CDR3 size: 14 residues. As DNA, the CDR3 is TGCAGCGTTGTTTTGACACTGAGCTCCTACGAGCAGTACTTC. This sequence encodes CSVVLTLSSYEQYF.

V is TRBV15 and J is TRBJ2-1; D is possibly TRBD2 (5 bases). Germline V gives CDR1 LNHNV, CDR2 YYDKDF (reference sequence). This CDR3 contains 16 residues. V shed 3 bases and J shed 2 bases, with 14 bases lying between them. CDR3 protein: CATSSPRSGAYNEQFF. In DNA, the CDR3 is TGTGCCACCAGCAGCCCTAGAAGCGGAGCCTACAATGAGCAGTTCTTC.